What follows is one T cell receptor beta chain and its context. The antigen remains unidentified. The sample belongs to a study of siplizumab effects on memory and regulatory T cells. Broader study findings: Apparently key alloresponse contributors, naive T cells also seemed more diverse than memory cells. Proliferating siplizumab-culture Treg suppressive function went unconfirmed.

Sequencing used immunoSEQ multiplex PCR; TCRdb keeps in-frame clones, though not all of them. The sample lists over 65,000 clones, over 90% occurring once. The germline V gene has CDR1 SEHNR and CDR2 FQNEAQ (reference sequence). V lost 5 bases and J lost 8; bases outside the gene matches: 10. The CDR3 has 15 residues. The chain is built from TRBV7-9 and TRBJ1-4; 8 bases fit TRBD1. What was sequenced was CD8+ T cells sorted from blood. The clonotype comes from a human donor in good health. The CDR3 protein is CASSAGQGSIEKLFF. As DNA, the CDR3 is TGTGCCAGCAGCGCAGGACAGGGATCGATCGAAAAACTGTTTTTT.